This is a list of T cell receptor beta chains from one sample in a study of tumor and adjacent non-tumor tissue in lung cancer. Each CDR3 protein is one row after TCRdb ran MiXCR on the multiplex PCR reads. Seen here are about 80,000 distinct CDR3 sequences, 70% to 90% observed once, and the top ten hold roughly half. Sequenced: distant non-tumor lung tissue. All receptors derive from a man aged 55 to 70 with non-small cell lung cancer. Both conserved end residues are part of each CDR3. Each record gives: J gene, clone size, D gene, V gene, CDR3 protein, CDR3 DNA. D genes are given only for firm matches. Expanded clones are given a class, and other clones once, few, many or no size at all.

TRBJ2-2	once	TRBD2	TRBV11-3	CTSSSRGAGGFRAGELFF	TGTACCAGCAGCTCCAGGGGAGCGGGAGGATTTAGAGCCGGGGAGCTGTTTTTT
TRBJ2-3	NA	NA	TRBV5-5	CASSLMVSGDYTDTQYF	TGTGCCAGCAGCTTGATGGTTAGCGGCGACTACACAGATACTCAGTATTTT
TRBJ2-1	NA	NA	TRBV20-1	CSARELTGYNEQFF	TGCAGTGCTAGAGAGTTAACGGGGTACAATGAGCAGTTCTTC
TRBJ1-1	NA	NA	TRBV29-1	CSVVAQTNTGAFF	TGCAGCGTTGTGGCACAGACAAACACTGGAGCTTTCTTT
TRBJ2-1	many	TRBD2	TRBV5-6	CASSLVGAGIVNEQFF	TGTGCCAGCAGCTTGGTAGGAGCGGGAATAGTCAATGAGCAGTTCTTC
TRBJ2-1	NA	NA	TRBV5-1	CASSLGLGDFNSYNEKFF	TGCGCCAGCAGCTTGGGGCTAGGGGACTTCAATTCCTACAATGAGAAGTTCTTC
TRBJ1-4	NA	NA	TRBV5-1	CTSSLPAVGNEKMFF	TGCACCAGCAGCTTGCCGGCCGTTGGTAATGAAAAAATGTTTTTT
TRBJ1-5	once	TRBD1	TRBV20-1	CSARTRTGHSNQPQLF	TGCAGTGCTAGAACAAGGACAGGCCATAGCAATCAGCCCCAGCTTTTT
TRBJ2-7	NA	TRBD2	TRBV20-1	CSARVAGWPDEQYF	TGCAGTGCTAGAGTAGCGGGATGGCCCGACGAGCAATACTTC
TRBJ1-5	NA	NA	TRBV11-2	CANITGRRNQPQHF	TGTGCCAACATTACCGGGCGACGAAATCAGCCCCAGCATTTT
TRBJ2-7	many	TRBD2	TRBV7-3	CASSQGLASSEQYF	TGTGCCAGCAGCCAAGGACTAGCGTCCTCCGAGCAGTACTTC
TRBJ2-7	NA	NA	TRBV20-1	CSARSRTNPSYEQCF	TGCAGTGCTAGATCAAGGACAAACCCATCTTACGAGCAGTGCTTC
TRBJ2-5	NA	NA	TRBV20-1	CIARPPGIGETQYF	TGCATTGCTCGACCTCCCGGAATAGGGGAGACTCAGTACTTT
TRBJ2-7	once	TRBD2	TRBV6-6	CASSPVSGKCSYEQYF	TGTGCCAGCAGCCCAGTTAGCGGGAAGTGTTCTTACGAGCAGTACTTC
TRBJ2-7	NA	TRBD1	TRBV4-2	CASNQVGGTGKYEQYF	TGTGCCAGCAACCAAGTTGGGGGGACAGGGAAGTACGAGCAGTATTTC
TRBJ2-1	NA	NA	TRBV2	CASIDVRRDEQFF	TGTGCCAGCATCGACGTACGACGGGATGAGCAGTTCTTC
TRBJ1-3	NA	NA	TRBV12-3/TRBV12-4	CAGSLDPWGSGNTIYF	TGTGCCGGCAGTTTAGACCCCTGGGGCTCTGGAAACACCATATATTTT
TRBJ2-3	NA	NA	TRBV12-3/TRBV12-4	CASTPVNTYMQYF	TGTGCCAGCACCCCCGTTAACACATATATGCAGTATTTT
TRBJ2-1	NA	TRBD2	TRBV30	CAGRRAGLVYNEQFF	TGTGCCGGGAGGAGGGCGGGACTAGTCTACAATGAGCAGTTCTTC
TRBJ2-1	NA	NA	TRBV6-5	CASSPILGNEQFF	TGTGCCAGCAGCCCCATCCTGGGGAATGAGCAGTTCTTC
TRBJ2-6	NA	NA	TRBV11-2	CASSLVPKDKPSGANVLIF	TGTGCCAGCAGCTTAGTCCCAAAGGACAAGCCCTCTGGGGCCAACGTCCTGATTTTC
TRBJ2-3	NA	NA	TRBV11-3	CASSIQVAETQYF	TGTGCCAGCAGCATTCAGGTGGCAGAAACGCAGTATTTT
TRBJ2-3	NA	NA	TRBV5-1	CASNPAARDTQYF	TGCGCCAGCAACCCTGCCGCGAGAGATACGCAGTATTTT
TRBJ2-7	NA	TRBD1	TRBV6-1	CASDARTGTDYDQYF	TGTGCCAGCGATGCCAGGACGGGGACAGACTACGACCAGTACTTC
TRBJ2-2	NA	NA	TRBV20-1	CSARAGTRWDGELFF	TGCAGTGCTAGAGCAGGGACCCGTTGGGATGGGGAGCTGTTTTTT
TRBJ2-7	NA	NA	TRBV20-1	CGPSVVTYEQYF	TGTGGTCCTAGTGTGGTCACCTACGAGCAGTACTTC
TRBJ1-6	many	NA	TRBV6-5	CASSPQGISSYNSPLHF	TGTGCCAGCAGTCCCCAGGGGATTAGCTCCTATAATTCACCCCTCCACTTT
TRBJ2-1	NA	NA	TRBV20-1	CSAGPGTSGVAYYEQFF	TGCAGTGCTGGCCCCGGGACAAGCGGGGTGGCTTACTATGAGCAGTTCTTC